This T cell receptor beta chain was captured by sequencing in a study of blood T cell repertoires in COVID-19. Study as a whole: The United States, Italy and Spain were the sources of the acute and convalescent COVID-19 samples.

Patients of the Seattle cohort, enrolled during active infection, were followed longitudinally. Authors' methods: Reference gene primer amplification gave nucleated cell count estimates. The assay was immunoSEQ multiplex PCR, and TCRdb's table has in-frame clones only and misses some. That table is the source of V, J and clone size, and D and trimming were worked out from the DNA. The sample records 150,000 to 200,000 clones, roughly 79% being singletons. CDR1 is SGHRS, CDR2 YFSETQ, per germline. CDR3 size: 14 residues. Germline trimming cut 4 bases from V and 4 bases from J; bases unmatched to any gene: 7.

The material sequenced was peripheral blood. This receptor was identified in a middle-aged woman with COVID-19, enrolled during active disease. The chain links TRBV5-1 to TRBJ1-2; TRBD1 matches at 7 bases. The CDR3 sequence: CASSIGQEIYGYTF. CDR3 nucleotides: TGCGCCAGCAGCATAGGACAGGAGATCTATGGCTACACCTTC.